These 24 T cell receptor beta chains originate from one sample sequenced in a study of T cells in localized non-small cell lung cancer. Repertoires were generated with immunoSEQ multiplex PCR, while TCRdb's copy carries only in-frame clones and drops some. The sample consists of 25,000 to 35,000 clones, approximately 91% of them appearing once. The material was peripheral blood, obtained before any cancer treatment. The source of these receptors is a female donor of 60 years or more with stage I lung adenocarcinoma.

The chain uses TRBV7-2 and TRBJ1-2; D gene unclear. The CDR3 runs 14 residues. V was clipped by 4 bases and J by 0 bases, with 9 bases between them. Germline CDR1 reads SGHTA; CDR2 reads FQGNSA. The CDR3 coding sequence is TGTGCCAGCAGCTCGAACTTAGCTAACTATGGCTACACCTTC. Protein: CASSSNLANYGYTF.

This clone was seen more than once but under ten times. The J gene is TRBJ1-2, the V gene TRBV27; a weak D match, TRBD1 (5 bases). The CDR3 extends over 13 amino acids. Germline V gives CDR1 MNHEY, CDR2 SMNVEV (reference sequence). V was trimmed by 8 bases and J by 4 bases, leaving 14 bases between them. The CDR3 DNA follows: TGTGCCAGCGGCTTAGGGACTGGCTATGGCTACACCTTC. Amino acid sequence: CASGLGTGYGYTF.

The V call is TRBV29-1, the J call TRBJ2-3; TRBD2 matches 10 bases. V lost 6 bases, J lost 4 bases, and 10 bases stayed unmatched. The CDR3 has 15 amino acids. The germline gives CDR1 SQVTM, CDR2 ANQGSEA. The CDR3 reads CSVQRSGRAPDTQYF. For the CDR3, the DNA is TGCAGCGTCCAACGGAGCGGGAGGGCCCCAGATACGCAGTATTTT.

The table lists this clone with a count of one. The chain recombines TRBV5-4 with TRBJ2-7; D is perhaps TRBD2 (5 bases). The CDR3 loop spans 15 amino acids. V gave up 0 bases and J gave up 1 base, with 11 bases separating them. Germline CDR1 reads SGHNT; CDR2 reads YYREEE (reference sequence). The CDR3: CASSLGRRGSYEQYF. CDR3 DNA sequence: TGTGCCAGCAGCTTGGGGAGACGGGGTTCCTACGAGCAGTACTTC.

This clone occurred once. The gene calls are TRBV29-1 and TRBJ2-7, with D hard to call. V was shortened by 1 base and J by 1 base, with 14 bases between the two germline ends. There are 15 residues in the CDR3. Germline-derived CDR1 and CDR2 are SQVTM and ANQGSEA. CDR3 DNA: TGCAGCGTTGAAGTTCCCGGCGGCCTATCCTACGAGCAGTACTTC. This sequence encodes CSVEVPGGLSYEQYF.

The chain carries TRBV18 and TRBJ1-2; 10 nucleotides line up with TRBD1. The CDR3 runs to 15 residues. With V trimmed by 0 bases and J by 5 bases, 3 bases remained unmatched. Germline-derived CDR1 and CDR2 are KGHSH and LQKENI. DNA of the CDR3: TGTGCCAGCTCACCACCGGGACAGGGGAAATATGGCTACACCTTC. Encoded protein: CASSPPGQGKYGYTF.

V gene TRBV5-1 combines with J gene TRBJ2-7; D remains unclear. This CDR3 has 13 residues. The germline V and J ends were trimmed by 4 bases and 2 bases, with 10 bases remaining between them. Germline CDR1 reads SGHRS; CDR2 reads YFSETQ. This CDR3 is CASSPQTTYEQYF. The CDR3 DNA reads as TGCGCCAGCAGCCCTCAGACCACCTACGAGCAGTACTTC.

The gene calls are TRBV4-3 and TRBJ1-1, with TRBD1 matching 8 bases. The junction had 15 bases not matched to a gene; V was cut back by 4 bases and J by 11 bases. Germline loops: CDR1 LGHNA, CDR2 YSLEER. This CDR3 is 15 amino acids long. CDR3 coding DNA: TGCGCCAGCAGCCGCGGGGACAGGAGGCTTGTAGACGCTTTCTTT. This codes for CASSRGDRRLVDAFF.

The rearrangement uses TRBV7-9 and TRBJ2-1; 7 bases are a match to TRBD2. Losses at the gene ends were 5 bases for V and 2 bases for J; bases not matched to a gene: 6. The CDR3 consists of 15 residues. Germline V lookup: CDR1 SEHNR, CDR2 FQNEAQ (reference sequence). The CDR3 is CASSISRGAYNEQFF. CDR3 nucleotides: TGTGCCAGCAGCATCTCCCGGGGGGCCTACAATGAGCAGTTCTTC.

The J gene is TRBJ1-4, the V gene TRBV28; D is unresolved. The CDR3 is 15 amino acids. Germline CDR1 is MDHEN and CDR2 is SYDVKM. Trimming shortened V by 6 bases and J by 4 bases, and 15 bases separated the two germline ends. The CDR3 spells CASRESLGGNEKLFF. The DNA of the CDR3 is TGTGCCAGCAGGGAGTCCTTGGGAGGTAATGAAAAACTGTTTTTT. The full variable domain, completed using reference TRBV28 and TRBJ1-4, is DVKVTQSSRYLVKRTGEKVFLECVQDMDHENMFWYRQDPGLGLRLIYFSYDVKMKEKGDIPEGYSVSREKKERFSLILESASTNQTSMYLCASRESLGGNEKLFFGSGTQLSVL.

This chain connects TRBV5-1 to TRBJ2-7; 8 bases agree with TRBD2. Trimming removed 4 bases from V and 1 base from J; junction bases left unmatched: 4. Germline V gives CDR1 SGHRS, CDR2 YFSETQ. The CDR3 runs 14 residues. The CDR3 here is CASSATSASYEQYF. The CDR3 nucleotides read TGCGCCAGCAGCGCGACTAGCGCATCCTACGAGCAGTACTTC. Complete variable domain (other parts from reference TRBV5-1 and TRBJ2-7): KAGVTQTPRYLIKTRGQQVTLSCSPISGHRSVSWYQQTPGQGLQFLFEYFSETQRNKGNFPGRFSGRQFSNSRSEMNVSTLELGDSALYLCASSATSASYEQYFGPGTRLTVT.

The chain carries TRBV6-5 and TRBJ2-5; D is possibly TRBD2 (5 bases). Germline CDR1 is MNHEY and CDR2 is SVGAGI. V lost 0 bases and J 1 base, leaving 12 bases between the germline ends. The CDR3 covers 16 residues. The CDR3 bases are TGTGCCAGCAGTTACTCTCGGTGGACTCCCCAAGAGACCCAGTACTTC. Translated: CASSYSRWTPQETQYF.

The chain couples TRBV11-3 to TRBJ2-1; weak D call: TRBD2 (5 bases). The CDR3 has 14 residues. Trimming removed 5 bases at V and 3 bases at J, with 11 bases between. Germline CDR1 and CDR2: SGHNT and YENEEA. The chain's CDR3 is CASSPSGYYNEQFF. The CDR3 DNA reads TGTGCCAGCAGCCCAAGCGGTTACTACAATGAGCAGTTCTTC.

V and J are TRBV5-1 and TRBJ2-3; D ambiguous. Germline V gene data show CDR1 as SGHRS and CDR2 as YFSETQ. The CDR3 loop spans 14 amino acids. Trimming stripped 2 bases from V and 1 base from J, with 8 bases between. CDR3 region: CASSFGGGTDTQYF. In DNA form, the CDR3 reads TGCGCCAGCAGCTTTGGCGGAGGCACAGATACGCAGTATTTT.

The chain is built from TRBV16 and TRBJ1-2; D unresolved. V shed 1 base and J shed 0 bases, with 12 bases lying between them. Germline V CDR1 and CDR2: KGHSY, FQNENV. The CDR3 runs 16 residues. The CDR3 region has the DNA TGTGCCAGCAGCCAATATTACACAGTAACTAACTATGGCTACACCTTC. Encoded protein: CASSQYYTVTNYGYTF.

The V call is TRBV6-6, the J call TRBJ2-1, with D tentatively TRBD1 (5 bases). CDR1 MNHNY and CDR2 SVGAGI come from the germline V gene (reference sequence). V was pared by 0 bases and J by 8 bases, with 5 bases between. CDR3 size: 12 residues. The CDR3 is CASSYSGHEQFF. In DNA form, the CDR3 reads TGTGCCAGCAGTTACTCGGGGCATGAGCAGTTCTTC.

J is TRBJ1-4 and V is TRBV2; D unclear. The germline gives CDR1 SNHLY, CDR2 FYNNEI. The CDR3 is 14 amino acids. Deletions cut 3 bases from V and 11 bases from J, with 16 bases between. The CDR3 bases are TGTGCCAGCAGTGAGACCCCCGAAGGTGGGAAACTGTTTTTT. Translated: CASSETPEGGKLFF.

The rearrangement uses TRBV11-3 and TRBJ2-1, with 8 positions matching TRBD2. The CDR3 runs to 14 residues. CDR1 is SGHNT, CDR2 YENEEA, per germline. Trimming at V came to 4 bases and at J to 2 bases, leaving 1 base not matched to a gene. The CDR3, as DNA: TGTGCCAGCAGCTCCGGGGGGGCCTACAATGAGCAGTTCTTC. It specifies CASSSGGAYNEQFF. The full variable domain, with the rest looked up from reference TRBV11-3 and TRBJ2-1, is EAGVVQSPRYKIIEKKQPVAFWCNPISGHNTLYWYLQNLGQGPELLIRYENEEAVDDSQLPKDRFSAERLKGVDSTLKIQPAELGDSAVYLCASSSGGAYNEQFFGPGTRLTVL.

V is TRBV18 and J is TRBJ2-7; 9 nucleotides match TRBD1. The CDR3 has 13 residues. Germline-derived CDR1 and CDR2 are KGHSH and LQKENI. V trimming: 3 bases; J trimming: 6 bases; junction bases outside the gene matches: 3. CDR3 coding DNA: TGTGCCAGCTCACCGAACAGGGGGCGCGAGCAGTACTTC. The encoded protein is CASSPNRGREQYF.

The genes are TRBV7-3 and TRBJ2-2, with 10 positions matching TRBD2. Trimming cost V 5 bases and J 6 bases; bases outside gene matches: 9. The CDR3 runs to 16 residues. Germline V gene sequence: CDR1 SGHTA, CDR2 FQGTGA. The CDR3 sequence: CASSLQSGRAAGELFF. The CDR3 DNA sequence: TGTGCCAGCAGCCTCCAAAGCGGGAGGGCCGCCGGGGAGCTGTTTTTT.

The chain links TRBV7-2 to TRBJ2-7, with 11 bases matching TRBD2. Trimming at V came to 1 base and at J to 7 bases, leaving 0 bases not matched to a gene. Germline V gene data show CDR1 as SGHTA and CDR2 as FQGNSA. This CDR3 has 13 amino acids. For the CDR3, the DNA is TGTGCCAGCAGCTTAGGACTAGCGGGAGAGCAGTACTTC. This gives the protein CASSLGLAGEQYF.

The chain has TRBV7-8 and TRBJ1-2; TRBD1 aligns across 12 bases. Germline values: CDR1 SGHVS, CDR2 FQNEAQ. This CDR3 contains 16 residues. The V and J ends lost 3 bases and 7 bases, in that order; junction bases with no gene match: 9. The CDR3 nucleotides are TGTGCCAGCAGCTTGTCGCACGGGACAGGGGGCTCTGGCTACACCTTC. It yields the protein CASSLSHGTGGSGYTF. Full variable domain (missing parts from reference TRBV7-8 and TRBJ1-2): GAGVSQSPRYKVAKRGQDVALRCDPISGHVSLFWYQQALGQGPEFLTYFQNEAQLDKSGLPSDRFFAERPEGSVSTLKIQRTQQEDSAVYLCASSLSHGTGGSGYTFGSGTRLTVV.

V is TRBV10-2 and J is TRBJ2-3; 11 nucleotides agree with TRBD2. V was pared by 6 bases and J by 1 base, with 3 bases of the junction left unmatched. Germline CDR1 WSHSY, CDR2 SAAADI. This CDR3 spans 15 amino acids. CDR3 DNA: TGCGCCAGCAGGAGGACTAGCGGGCGCACAGATACGCAGTATTTT. Translating gives CASRRTSGRTDTQYF.

The chain carries TRBV7-9 and TRBJ2-7; D not certain. From germline, CDR1 is SEHNR and CDR2 FQNEAQ (reference sequence). CDR3 length: 14 amino acids. The V and J ends lost 7 bases and 0 bases respectively, with 13 bases between them. This CDR3 reads CASTLLARSYEQYF. As DNA, the CDR3 is TGTGCCAGCACCCTACTGGCGCGCTCCTACGAGCAGTACTTC.